This TCR beta chain was recorded in a study of cytomegalovirus exposure and HLA in healthy donors. Study-wide results and caveats: Based on reports, TCR beta sequences accurately predicted HLA-A and HLA-B alleles for most subjects. An analysis that was carried out later associated fewer than 20,000 TCR beta sequences with HLA alleles at 0.05 false discovery rate.

The CDR3 loop spans 15 amino acids. Trimming removed 5 bases from V and 3 bases from J, with 14 bases in between. Germline values: CDR1 MNHNS, CDR2 SASEGT. The PCR used 60 Vbeta and 13 Jbeta primers. This table comes from immunoSEQ multiplex PCR, and its TCRdb copy is limited to in-frame clones, with some not included. This sample yields approximately 170,000 clones, of which around 80% are seen a single time; 1.2% belongs to the top ten. This clone was found once. Antigen specificity is unknown. This sample includes further DNA sequences coding for the same CDR3. Sequences were obtained from PBMCs. The receptor comes from a boy aged 2 to 10 in good health and CMV-seronegative. V is TRBV6-1 and J is TRBJ1-5; maybe TRBD1 (6 bases). Here the CDR3 reads CASSPVMGANQPQHF. DNA for the CDR3: TGTGCCAGCAGTCCGGTAATGGGGGCCAATCAGCCCCAGCATTTT.